This entry features one T cell receptor (beta chain) sequence. As yet, its antigen is unknown. The PCR ran on 60 Vbeta and 13 Jbeta primers. Data came from immunoSEQ multiplex PCR; TCRdb stores just in-frame clones and leaves some out. The table includes about 140,000 clones, around 65% detected once. This specimen belongs to a study of cytomegalovirus exposure and HLA in healthy donors. Study background: HLA-typed donors were the source of 83 million or so unique TCRs, which an early data release held. Notes on the study in general: For presence/absence analyses, sequencing depth was assumed to be roughly uniform across donors. CMV serostatus was the sole immune exposure information available. In a later analysis, an Asian-associated ancestry cluster reportedly showed fewer N-insertions than the roughly 700-donor mean.

The sequence came from a woman aged 60-70 years in good health and CMV-seronegative. The source material was PBMCs.

The CDR3 nucleotides are TGTGCCAGTAGGCCCGGGGGACTCTACACCGGGGAGCTGTTTTTT. It translates to CASRPGGLYTGELFF. This rearrangement joins TRBV19 to TRBJ2-2; a possible D gene is TRBD2 (6 bases). The CDR3 loop spans 15 amino acids. The germline V and J ends were trimmed by 6 bases and 3 bases, with 14 bases remaining between them. Germline V gene sequence: CDR1 LNHDA, CDR2 SQIVND (reference sequence). The full variable domain, rest sourced from reference TRBV19 and TRBJ2-2, is DGGITQSPKYLFRKEGQNVTLSCEQNLNHDAMYWYRQDPGQGLRLIYYSQIVNDFQKGDIAEGYSVSREKKESFPLTVTSAQKNPTAFYLCASRPGGLYTGELFFGEGSRLTVL.